This record looks at one TCR beta chain sequence and its context. The antigen remains unidentified. Sequenced by immunoSEQ multiplex PCR; TCRdb stores in-frame clones only, minus some. The profile shows about 9,700 clones, around 80% of them singletons. This entry is derived from a study of somatic mutations in cytotoxic T cells in rheumatoid arthritis. Study at large: Including V beta1+ cells that were sequenced for TCRB, some T-cell populations stained with V beta antibodies were flow-sorted at nearly 100% purity.

Study-wide points: The CD8+ clonality of rheumatoid arthritis patients increased with age, whereas that of healthy controls did not. Measured CD8+ T-cell clonality, a value compared between rheumatoid arthritis patients and age-matched healthy controls, did not differ significantly.

The CDR3 has 15 amino acids. Trimming took 5 bases from V and 8 from J; bases not matched to a gene: 12. The germline V gene encodes CDR1 MNHEY and CDR2 SMNVEV (reference sequence). The sample taken for sequencing was CD8+ T cells sorted from blood. The TCR originated in a woman aged 45-65 years in good health. The rearrangement links TRBV27 to TRBJ1-2; TRBD1 matches at 9 bases. The CDR3 protein is CASSPVPGQGRGYTF. Written as DNA, the CDR3 is TGTGCCAGCAGTCCAGTCCCGGGACAGGGCCGAGGCTACACCTTC.